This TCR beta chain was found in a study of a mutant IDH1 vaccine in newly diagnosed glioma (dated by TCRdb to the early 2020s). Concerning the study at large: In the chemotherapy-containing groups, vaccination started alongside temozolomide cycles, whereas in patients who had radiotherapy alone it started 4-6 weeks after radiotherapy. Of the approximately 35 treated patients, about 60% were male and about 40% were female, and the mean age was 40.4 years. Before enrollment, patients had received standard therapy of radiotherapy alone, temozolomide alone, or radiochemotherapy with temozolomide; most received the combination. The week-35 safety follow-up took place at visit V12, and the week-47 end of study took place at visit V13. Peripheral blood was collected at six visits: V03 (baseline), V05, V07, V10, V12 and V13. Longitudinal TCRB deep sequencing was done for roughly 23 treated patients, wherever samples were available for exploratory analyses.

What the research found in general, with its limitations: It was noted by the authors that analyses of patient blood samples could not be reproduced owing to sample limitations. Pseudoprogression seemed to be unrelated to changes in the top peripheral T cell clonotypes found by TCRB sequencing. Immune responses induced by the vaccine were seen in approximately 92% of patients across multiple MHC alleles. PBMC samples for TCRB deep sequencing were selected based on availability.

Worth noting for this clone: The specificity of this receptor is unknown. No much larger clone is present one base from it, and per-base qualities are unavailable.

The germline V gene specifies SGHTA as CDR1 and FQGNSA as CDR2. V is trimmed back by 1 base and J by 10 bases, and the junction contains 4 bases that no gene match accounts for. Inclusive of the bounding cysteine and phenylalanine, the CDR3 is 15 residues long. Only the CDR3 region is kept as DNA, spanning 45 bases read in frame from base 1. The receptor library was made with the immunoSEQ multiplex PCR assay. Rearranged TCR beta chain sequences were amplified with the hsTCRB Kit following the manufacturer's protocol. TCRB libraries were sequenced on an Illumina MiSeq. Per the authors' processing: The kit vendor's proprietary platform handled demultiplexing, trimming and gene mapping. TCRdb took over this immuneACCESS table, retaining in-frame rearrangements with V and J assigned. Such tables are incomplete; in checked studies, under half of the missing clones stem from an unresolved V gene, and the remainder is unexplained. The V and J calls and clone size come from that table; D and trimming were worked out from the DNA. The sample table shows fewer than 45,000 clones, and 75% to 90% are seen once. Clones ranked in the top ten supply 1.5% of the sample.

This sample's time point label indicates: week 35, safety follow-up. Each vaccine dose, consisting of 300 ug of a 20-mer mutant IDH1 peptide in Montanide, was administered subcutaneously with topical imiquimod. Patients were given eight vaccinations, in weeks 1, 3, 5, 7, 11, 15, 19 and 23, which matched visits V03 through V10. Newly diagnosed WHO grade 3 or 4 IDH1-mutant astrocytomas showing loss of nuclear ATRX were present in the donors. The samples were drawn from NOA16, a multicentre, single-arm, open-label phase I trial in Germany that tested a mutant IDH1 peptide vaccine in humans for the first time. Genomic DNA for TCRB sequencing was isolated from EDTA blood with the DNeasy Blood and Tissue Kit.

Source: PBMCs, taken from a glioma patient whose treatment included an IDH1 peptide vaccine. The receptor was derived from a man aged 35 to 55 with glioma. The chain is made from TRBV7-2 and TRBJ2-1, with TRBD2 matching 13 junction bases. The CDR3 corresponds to CASSLEGLAGREQFF. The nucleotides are TGTGCCAGCAGCTTAGAGGGACTAGCGGGACGGGAGCAGTTCTTC. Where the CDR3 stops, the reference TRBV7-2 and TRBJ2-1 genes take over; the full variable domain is GAGVSQSPSNKVTEKGKDVELRCDPISGHTALYWYRQSLGQGLEFLIYFQGNSAPDKSGLPSDRFSAERTGGSVSTLTIQRTQQEDSAVYLCASSLEGLAGREQFFGPGTRLTVL.